This entry concerns a single T cell receptor beta chain. This sample is drawn from a study of blood T cell repertoires in COVID-19. On the study more broadly: Material from acute and convalescent COVID-19 was sourced from the United States, Italy and Spain.

Sequencing was performed with immunoSEQ multiplex PCR; in TCRdb, only in-frame clones are kept and a portion is missing. The data show roughly 230,000 clones, roughly four fifths seen once. CDR1 MDHEN and CDR2 SYDVKM come from the germline V gene. The CDR3 extends over 18 amino acids. Germline trimming cut 3 bases from V and 2 bases from J; bases unmatched to any gene: 10. Material for sequencing was peripheral blood. V and J are TRBV28 and TRBJ1-2; 12 positions match TRBD1. The sequence came from a woman aged 50 to 60 with acute or convalescent COVID-19. The CDR3 DNA sequence: TGTGCCAGCAGTTTCTACTGGGACAGGGGGCTCCTAAACTATGGCTACACCTTC. Translated, it gives CASSFYWDRGLLNYGYTF.